The 29 T cell receptor beta chains reported below all come from one sample, sequenced in a study of Graves' ophthalmopathy and Graves' hyperthyroidism. Amplified TCR beta CDR3 regions were obtained using RNA transcripts as template. HTBI primers were used in a first-round RT-PCR, which preceded a second-round multiplex PCR. From the multiplex PCR reads, TCRdb called clonotypes with MiXCR, one entry per CDR3 protein. The table lists 360,000 or so distinct CDR3 sequences, around 19% of them singletons, with 1.5% to 2% in the top ten. Sequencing used peripheral blood. These receptor sequences come from a woman between 18 and 29 years old with Graves' ophthalmopathy.

The chain combines TRBV2 with TRBJ1-5; tentative D call: TRBD1 (5 bases). The V gene lost 8 bases and the J gene lost 1 base, with 15 bases spanning the gap. In germline, CDR1 is SNHLY, CDR2 FYNNEI. The CDR3 runs 15 residues. Here the CDR3 reads CASGTQEASNQPQHF. CDR3 coding DNA: TGTGCCAGCGGGACTCAGGAGGCGAGCAATCAGCCCCAGCATTTT.

This clonotype was counted many times. This chain uses TRBV20-1 with TRBJ1-2; D not resolved. CDR1 DFQATT and CDR2 SNEGSKA come from the germline V gene (reference sequence). This CDR3 spans 11 amino acids. V was trimmed by 5 bases and J by 3 bases, leaving 7 bases between them. For the CDR3, the DNA is TGCAGTGCTTCCATCGACTATGGCTACACCTTC. Translating it yields CSASIDYGYTF.

This clonotype was observed at least ten times. The CDR3 is CASSFRQTGYNSPLHF. Here the CDR3 DNA reads TGTGCCAGCAGCTTCAGGCAAACGGGGTATAATTCACCCCTCCACTTT. The chain links TRBV7-8 to TRBJ1-6; D gene unclear. Germline CDR1 SGHVS, CDR2 FQNEAQ. The CDR3 is 16 residues long. Trimming pared 3 bases from V and 4 bases from J, leaving 13 bases between.

V gene TRBV12-3 or TRBV12-4 combines with J gene TRBJ2-2, with unresolved D. Trimming left V 7 bases short and J 1 base short, with 7 bases between. This CDR3 is built from 13 residues. CDR3 amino acids: CASNLMNTGELFF. The CDR3 bases are TGTGCCAGCAACCTCATGAACACCGGGGAGCTGTTTTTT.

Many counts were recorded for this clonotype. The CDR3 coding sequence is TGTGCCAGCAGTTTGACAGGCCACAGAGGAGCGGCCGGATTGAACACTGAAGCTTTCTTT. Protein: CASSLTGHRGAAGLNTEAFF. V and J are TRBV27 and TRBJ1-1, with D perhaps matching TRBD1 (6 bases). Trimming stripped 3 bases from V and 0 bases from J, with 26 bases between. There are 20 residues in the CDR3. Germline V lookup: CDR1 MNHEY, CDR2 SMNVEV (reference sequence).

This clonotype was counted ten times or more. The junction does not match germline at one end; this may be a read error. The V gene is TRBV12-3 or TRBV12-4, the J gene TRBJ1-2; no clear D. CDR3 length: 13 residues. The CDR3 nucleotides are TGTGTCAGCAACCCTGGGCTAAACTATGGCTACACCTTC. Its protein is CVSNPGLNYGYTF.

This clonotype has ten or more counts. V usage is TRBV20-1 and J usage is TRBJ2-7; D is possibly TRBD1 (5 bases). V lost 3 bases, J lost 3 bases, and 18 bases lay in between. CDR3 length equals 15 residues. Looked up from germline, CDR1 is DFQATT and CDR2 is SNEGSKA (reference sequence). The CDR3 reads CSASAPGQGNYEQYF. CDR3 in DNA: TGCAGTGCTAGTGCTCCTGGCCAGGGAAACTACGAGCAGTACTTC.

This clonotype was seen repeatedly, ten times or more. A read error may produce the germline difference seen at one junction end. The rearrangement links TRBV30 to TRBJ1-3; tentatively, D is TRBD1 (5 bases). The CDR3 totals 13 residues. CDR1 is GTSNPN, CDR2 SVGIG, per germline (reference sequence). The DNA of the CDR3 is TGTGCCTGGAGTGTACAGGCTGGAAACACTATATATTTT. Translation gives CAWSVQAGNTIYF.

Ten or more counts support this clonotype. This sequence joins TRBV19 and TRBJ2-5; 9 nucleotides agree with TRBD1. Per the germline V gene, CDR1 is LNHDA and CDR2 is SQIVND (reference sequence). The J segment lost 3 bases and the V segment lost 1 base, leaving 3 bases of the junction unmatched. The CDR3 loop spans 15 amino acids. Here the CDR3 reads CASSIVGTGKETQYF. In DNA, the CDR3 is TGTGCCAGTAGTATAGTCGGGACAGGGAAAGAGACCCAGTACTTC.

This clonotype was counted many times. The V gene is TRBV20-1, the J gene TRBJ2-2; the D gene is possibly TRBD2 (6 bases). This CDR3 region has 13 residues. Germline V CDR1 and CDR2: DFQATT, SNEGSKA (reference sequence). Trimming stripped 6 bases from V and 1 base from J, with 9 bases between. CDR3 loop: CSADYKNTGELFF. DNA for the CDR3: TGCAGTGCGGACTACAAGAACACCGGGGAGCTGTTTTTT.

V gene TRBV20-1 combines with J gene TRBJ1-5; the D is unclear. CDR1 and CDR2 from the germline V gene are DFQATT and SNEGSKA (reference sequence). V lost 3 bases to trimming and J lost 4 bases, with 19 bases between them. There are 16 residues in the CDR3. The CDR3 DNA reads TGCAGTGCTAGTGTCGCGTCCCCCCGTGGGAATCAGCCCCAGCATTTT. Amino acids: CSASVASPRGNQPQHF.

This clonotype was observed many times. The chain combines TRBV7-3 with TRBJ2-3; a possible D gene is TRBD1 (5 bases). The CDR3 sequence is 14 residues long. CDR1 SGHTA and CDR2 FQGTGA come from the germline V gene. V lost 0 bases, J lost 1 base, and 5 bases lay in between. The CDR3 sequence is CASSLTGGTDTQYF. For the CDR3, the DNA is TGTGCCAGCAGCTTAACAGGGGGCACAGATACGCAGTATTTT. Looking up the rest from reference TRBV7-3 and TRBJ2-3 gives the full variable domain: GAGVSQTPSNKVTEKGKYVELRCDPISGHTALYWYRQSLGQGPEFLIYFQGTGAADDSGLPNDRFFAVRPEGSVSTLKIQRTERGDSAVYLCASSLTGGTDTQYFGPGTRLTVL.

This clonotype showed up many times. The chain recombines TRBV6-5 with TRBJ1-2; D might be TRBD1 (5 bases). Per germline, CDR1 MNHEY and CDR2 SVGAGI. The CDR3 length is 17 residues. V was clipped by 7 bases and J by 5 bases, with 26 bases between them. The CDR3, as DNA: TGTGCCAGCAAAGGAGGGCTTTTGGGGCCTATAAGTTATGGCTACACCTTC. Encoded protein: CASKGGLLGPISYGYTF.

This clonotype was recorded many times. The chain employs TRBV5-1 and TRBJ2-7, with a tentative D call TRBD1 (6 bases). The CDR3 length is 15 residues. Trimming took 0 bases from V and 0 from J, leaving 10 bases between them. The germline V gene has CDR1 SGHRS and CDR2 YFSETQ. CDR3 in amino acids: CASSLVTGSSYEQYF. CDR3 DNA sequence: TGCGCCAGCAGCTTGGTGACAGGTAGCTCCTACGAGCAGTACTTC.

This clonotype was found many times. The CDR3 bases are TGTGCCAGCAGTGATCGGCTTCGGGGGCTAATGAACACTGAAGCTTTCTTT. Translating gives CASSDRLRGLMNTEAFF. This chain joins TRBV6-4 and TRBJ1-1; tentatively, D is TRBD1 (6 bases). The V gene's germline CDR1 is MRHNA and CDR2 SNTAGT. The V and J ends lost 3 bases and 0 bases respectively, with 17 bases between them. The CDR3 covers 17 residues.

This clonotype has a count of ten or more. This chain connects TRBV12-3 or TRBV12-4 to TRBJ2-7; D tentatively reads TRBD1 or TRBD2 (5 bases each). This CDR3 comprises 14 residues. Trimming pared 6 bases from V and 0 bases from J, leaving 12 bases between. CDR3 protein: CASSLSGTSYEQYF. CDR3 sequence (DNA): TGTGCCAGCAGCCTTTCTGGGACCTCCTACGAGCAGTACTTC.

Notes on this clonotype: A junction boundary mismatches the germline segment, possibly from a read error. The chain joins TRBV12-3 or TRBV12-4 to TRBJ1-2; D not resolved. This CDR3 has 12 residues. CDR3 sequence (DNA): TGTGCCAGCAGCTTAGTTGGAATTGGCTACACCTTC. Translated, it gives CASSLVGIGYTF.

In this sample, this clonotype turned up many times. This chain uses TRBV7-8 with TRBJ2-5; D is perhaps TRBD2 (6 bases). Germline V gene data show CDR1 as SGHVS and CDR2 as FQNEAQ. This CDR3 is built from 15 residues. Trimming shortened V by 3 bases and J by 2 bases, and 13 bases separated the two germline ends. CDR3 DNA sequence: TGTGCCAGCAGCTTGGCGGGACTTACGCAAGAGACCCAGTACTTC. Translation: CASSLAGLTQETQYF.

This clonotype has more than one count but fewer than ten. One end of the junction varies from germline; a read error may be responsible. V and J are TRBV5-1 and TRBJ1-1, with D maybe TRBD1 (5 bases). This CDR3 is built from 12 residues. Germline loops: CDR1 SGHRS, CDR2 YFSETQ. CDR3: CASSHVGETATF. The CDR3 nucleotides are TGCGCCAGCAGCCATGTGGGAGAGACAGCGACCTTT.

This clonotype was detected ten times or more. The genes are TRBV11-1 and TRBJ2-2; D is perhaps TRBD1 (6 bases). The CDR3 loop spans 17 amino acids. The germline gives CDR1 SGHAT, CDR2 FQDESV (reference sequence). V dropped 6 bases and J dropped 4 bases, with 21 bases sitting between them. CDR3 nucleotide sequence: TGTGCCAGCAGTCTTAAGAGACAGGACTTTACCACCGGGGAGCTGTTTTTT. It specifies CASSLKRQDFTTGELFF.

The V and J genes are TRBV7-2 and TRBJ2-5; D is perhaps TRBD2 (5 bases). Trimming left V 5 bases short and J 5 bases short, with 12 bases between. The CDR3 has 13 residues. The germline V gene has CDR1 SGHTA and CDR2 FQGNSA. The CDR3 spells CASSQVGSETQYF. The CDR3 bases are TGTGCCAGCAGCCAGGTGGGGAGTGAGACCCAGTACTTC. Based on the CDR3 plus reference TRBV7-2 and TRBJ2-5, the full variable domain is GAGVSQSPSNKVTEKGKDVELRCDPISGHTALYWYRQSLGQGLEFLIYFQGNSAPDKSGLPSDRFSAERTGGSVSTLTIQRTQQEDSAVYLCASSQVGSETQYFGPGTRLLVL.

This clonotype came up many times. In DNA form, the CDR3 reads TGTGCCAGCAAAGGAACTAGCAGCTTACAAGAGACCCAGTACTTC. Protein product: CASKGTSSLQETQYF. V and J are TRBV2 and TRBJ2-5, with D perhaps TRBD2 (6 bases). The germline V gene has CDR1 SNHLY and CDR2 FYNNEI. V was pared by 7 bases and J by 2 bases, with 17 bases between. The CDR3 has 15 amino acids.

This clonotype was counted ten times or more. The chain employs TRBV6-2 or TRBV6-3 and TRBJ2-7; D is tentatively TRBD1 or TRBD2 (5 bases each). Per germline, CDR1 MNHEY and CDR2 SVGEGT. CDR3 size: 13 residues. V lost 7 bases, J lost 3 bases, and 13 bases lay in between. The CDR3 nucleotides read TGTGCCAGCAAGGGGTACGGGGACTACGAGCAGTACTTC. It specifies CASKGYGDYEQYF.

This chain joins TRBV5-1 and TRBJ1-1; D is possibly TRBD1 (5 bases). Germline values: CDR1 SGHRS, CDR2 YFSETQ. CDR3 length: 13 amino acids. V was shortened by 4 bases and J by 3 bases, with 10 bases between the two germline ends. CDR3: CASSKTDHTEAFF. CDR3 nucleotides: TGCGCCAGCAGCAAGACAGACCACACTGAAGCTTTCTTT. The full variable domain, completed using reference TRBV5-1 and TRBJ1-1, is KAGVTQTPRYLIKTRGQQVTLSCSPISGHRSVSWYQQTPGQGLQFLFEYFSETQRNKGNFPGRFSGRQFSNSRSEMNVSTLELGDSALYLCASSKTDHTEAFFGQGTRLTVV.

At least ten counts were recorded for this clonotype. The chain uses TRBV11-1 and TRBJ2-6, with D perhaps matching TRBD1 or TRBD2 (5 bases each). V was pared by 2 bases and J by 0 bases, with 14 bases between. This CDR3 has 18 residues. Germline values: CDR1 SGHAT, CDR2 FQDESV (reference sequence). As DNA, the CDR3 is TGTGCCAGCAGCTTATCTGGGACCACTTTCTCTGGGGCCAACGTCCTGACTTTC. Its translation is CASSLSGTTFSGANVLTF. Full variable domain (remainder filled in from reference TRBV11-1 and TRBJ2-6): EAEVAQSPRYKITEKSQAVAFWCDPISGHATLYWYRQILGQGPELLVQFQDESVVDDSQLPKDRFSAERLKGVDSTLKIQPAELGDSAMYLCASSLSGTTFSGANVLTFGAGSRLTVL.

The rearrangement joins TRBV12-3 or TRBV12-4 to TRBJ2-2; a weak D match, TRBD2 (5 bases). V lost 6 bases, J lost 6 bases, and 20 bases lay in between. This CDR3 region has 16 residues. The CDR3 bases are TGTGCCAGCAGCGGTTTTGTGGGAGTTTCTCCCGGGGAGCTGTTTTTT. Its translation: CASSGFVGVSPGELFF.

This clonotype was seen repeatedly, ten times or more. The chain has TRBV12-3 or TRBV12-4 and TRBJ1-5; possibly TRBD1 for D (5 bases). V lost 2 bases and J lost 2, with 16 bases in between. The CDR3 loop spans 17 amino acids. The DNA of the CDR3 is TGTGCCAGCAGTTTAAGCGCAGGGTTTGAGGGCAATCAGCCCCAGCATTTT. Protein sequence: CASSLSAGFEGNQPQHF.

The sample holds many counts of this clonotype. V is TRBV2 and J is TRBJ2-5; 15 bases map to TRBD2. V shed 4 bases and J 2 bases; nucleotides not matched to a gene: 8. The CDR3 has 18 residues. Germline V lookup: CDR1 SNHLY, CDR2 FYNNEI. The CDR3 sequence: CASSAGLAGGPGQETQYF. The DNA for the CDR3 is TGTGCCAGCAGTGCTGGACTAGCGGGAGGGCCGGGTCAAGAGACCCAGTACTTC.

This clonotype was detected ten times or more. The chain uses TRBV28 and TRBJ1-6; D remains unclear. Between the trimmed V and J ends, which lost 3 bases and 14 bases, there was a span of 8 bases. The length of the CDR3 is 11 residues. Germline CDR1 and CDR2: MDHEN and SYDVKM. Here the CDR3 reads CASSFTTSLHF. As DNA, the CDR3 is TGTGCCAGCAGTTTTACTACTTCCCTCCACTTT.